This section outlines one T cell receptor beta chain sequence together with its context. The entry originates in a study of CD4 T cells in relation to SARS-CoV-2 and coronaviruses. The CDR3 contains 15 residues. V lost 3 bases to trimming and J lost 3 bases; unmatched junction nucleotides: 4. CDR1 is SGDLS and CDR2 is YYNGEE in the germline V gene. Profiled with immunoSEQ multiplex PCR; TCRdb holds only in-frame clones, not every one. The sample yields 35,000 to 40,000 clones, 88% seen once. The clonotype was recovered from an adult with COVID-19. Sequencing was carried out using memory CD4+ T cells from PBMCs. The rearrangement links TRBV9 to TRBJ2-5; TRBD2 matches at 11 bases. CDR3 nucleotides: TGTGCCAGCAGCGACGGGACTAGCGGCAAAGAGACCCAGTACTTC. Protein product: CASSDGTSGKETQYF.